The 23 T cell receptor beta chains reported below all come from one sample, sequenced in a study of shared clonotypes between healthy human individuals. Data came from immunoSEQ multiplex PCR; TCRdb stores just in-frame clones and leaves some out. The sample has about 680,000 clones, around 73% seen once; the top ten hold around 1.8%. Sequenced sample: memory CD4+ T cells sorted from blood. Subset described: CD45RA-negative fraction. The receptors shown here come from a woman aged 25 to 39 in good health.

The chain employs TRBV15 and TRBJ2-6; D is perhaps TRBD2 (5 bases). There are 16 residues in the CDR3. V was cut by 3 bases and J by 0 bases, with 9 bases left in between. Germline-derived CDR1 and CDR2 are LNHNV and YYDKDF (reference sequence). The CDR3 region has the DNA TGTGCCACCAGCAGGGACGGACTCTCTGGGGCCAACGTCCTGACTTTC. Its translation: CATSRDGLSGANVLTF.

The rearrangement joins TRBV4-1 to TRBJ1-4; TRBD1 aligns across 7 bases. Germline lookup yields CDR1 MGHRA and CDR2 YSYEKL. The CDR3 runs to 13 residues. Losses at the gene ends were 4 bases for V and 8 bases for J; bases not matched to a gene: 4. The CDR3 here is CASSRTGAEKLFF. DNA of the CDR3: TGCGCCAGCAGCCGAACAGGGGCGGAAAAACTGTTTTTT.

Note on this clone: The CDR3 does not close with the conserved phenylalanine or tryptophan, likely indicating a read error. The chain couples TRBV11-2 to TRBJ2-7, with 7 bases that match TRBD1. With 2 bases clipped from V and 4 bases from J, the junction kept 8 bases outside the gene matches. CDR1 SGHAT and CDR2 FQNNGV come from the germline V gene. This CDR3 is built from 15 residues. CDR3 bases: TGTGCCAGCAGCTTATCACTCTTACAGGGGTACGAGCAGTACCTC. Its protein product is CASSLSLLQGYEQYL.

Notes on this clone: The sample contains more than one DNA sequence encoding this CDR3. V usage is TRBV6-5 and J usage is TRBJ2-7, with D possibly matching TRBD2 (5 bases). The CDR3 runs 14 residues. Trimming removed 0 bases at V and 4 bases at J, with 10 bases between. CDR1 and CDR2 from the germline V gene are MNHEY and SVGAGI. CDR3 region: CASSYSSGPYEQYF. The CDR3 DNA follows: TGTGCCAGCAGTTACTCCAGCGGCCCATACGAGCAGTACTTC.

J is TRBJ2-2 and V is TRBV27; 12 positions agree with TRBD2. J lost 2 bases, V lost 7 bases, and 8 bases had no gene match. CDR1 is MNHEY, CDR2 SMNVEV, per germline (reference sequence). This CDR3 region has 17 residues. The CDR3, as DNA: TGTGCCAGCACGAATCTAGCGGGAGGGCCCAACACCGGGGAGCTGTTTTTT. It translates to CASTNLAGGPNTGELFF.

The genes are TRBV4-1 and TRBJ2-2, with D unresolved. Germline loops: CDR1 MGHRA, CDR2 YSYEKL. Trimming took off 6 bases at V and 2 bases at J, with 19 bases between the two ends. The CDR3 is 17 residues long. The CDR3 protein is CASRNAMPGRNTGELFF. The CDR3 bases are TGCGCCAGCAGAAATGCGATGCCGGGTAGAAACACCGGGGAGCTGTTTTTT.

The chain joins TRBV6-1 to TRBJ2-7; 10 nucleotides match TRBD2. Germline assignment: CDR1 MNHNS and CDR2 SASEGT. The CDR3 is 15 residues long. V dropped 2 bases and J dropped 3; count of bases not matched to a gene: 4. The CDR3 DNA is TGTGCCAGCAGTGAATGGGCTAGCGGGAGCTACGAGCAGTACTTC. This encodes CASSEWASGSYEQYF.

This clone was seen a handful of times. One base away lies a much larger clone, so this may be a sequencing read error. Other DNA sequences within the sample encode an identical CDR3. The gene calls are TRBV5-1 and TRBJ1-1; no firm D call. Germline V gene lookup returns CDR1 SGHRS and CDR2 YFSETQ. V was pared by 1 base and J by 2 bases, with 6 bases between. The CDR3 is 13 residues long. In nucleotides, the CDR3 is TGCGCCAGCAGCTTGACAGAAAACACTGAAGCTTTCTTT. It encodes CASSLTENTEAFF.

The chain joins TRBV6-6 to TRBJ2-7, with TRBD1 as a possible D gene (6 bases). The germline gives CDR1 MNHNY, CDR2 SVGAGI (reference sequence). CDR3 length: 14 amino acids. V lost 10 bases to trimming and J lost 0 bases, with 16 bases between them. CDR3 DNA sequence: TGTGCCACAGCAACCCGGGACAACTCCTACGAGCAGTACTTC. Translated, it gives CATATRDNSYEQYF.

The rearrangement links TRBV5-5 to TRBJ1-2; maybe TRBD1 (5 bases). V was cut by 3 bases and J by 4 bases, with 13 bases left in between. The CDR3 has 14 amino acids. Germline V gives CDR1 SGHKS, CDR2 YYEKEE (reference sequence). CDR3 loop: CASSSLDRVYGYTF. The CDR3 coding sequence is TGTGCCAGCAGCTCACTAGACAGAGTCTATGGCTACACCTTC.

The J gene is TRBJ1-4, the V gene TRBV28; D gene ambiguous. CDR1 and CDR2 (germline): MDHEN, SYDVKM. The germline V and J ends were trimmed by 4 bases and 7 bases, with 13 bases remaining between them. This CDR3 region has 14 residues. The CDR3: CASSSNLGSEKLFF. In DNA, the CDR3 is TGTGCCAGCAGTTCCAACTTGGGCAGTGAAAAACTGTTTTTT.

CDR3 in amino acids: CASSIQVANTEAFF. In DNA form, the CDR3 reads TGTGCCAGTAGTATTCAGGTCGCGAACACTGAAGCTTTCTTT. The V call is TRBV19, the J call TRBJ1-1; D is uncertain. The CDR3 length is 14 residues. In germline, CDR1 is LNHDA, CDR2 SQIVND (reference sequence). The V and J ends lost 3 bases and 1 base respectively, with 9 bases between them. Together with reference TRBV19 and TRBJ1-1, the CDR3 gives the full variable domain: DGGITQSPKYLFRKEGQNVTLSCEQNLNHDAMYWYRQDPGQGLRLIYYSQIVNDFQKGDIAEGYSVSREKKESFPLTVTSAQKNPTAFYLCASSIQVANTEAFFGQGTRLTVV.

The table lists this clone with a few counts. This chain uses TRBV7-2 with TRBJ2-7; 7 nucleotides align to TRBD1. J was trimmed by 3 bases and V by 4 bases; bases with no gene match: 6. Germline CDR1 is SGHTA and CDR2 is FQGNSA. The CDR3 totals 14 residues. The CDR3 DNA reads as TGTGCCAGCAGCTACGACAGGGCGATCTACGAGCAGTACTTC. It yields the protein CASSYDRAIYEQYF. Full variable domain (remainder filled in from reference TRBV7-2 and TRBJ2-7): GAGVSQSPSNKVTEKGKDVELRCDPISGHTALYWYRQSLGQGLEFLIYFQGNSAPDKSGLPSDRFSAERTGGSVSTLTIQRTQQEDSAVYLCASSYDRAIYEQYFGPGTRLTVT.

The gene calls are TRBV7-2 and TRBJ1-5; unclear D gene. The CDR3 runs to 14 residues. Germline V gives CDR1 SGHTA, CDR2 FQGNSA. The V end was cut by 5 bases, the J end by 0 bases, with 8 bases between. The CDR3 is CASSETYSNQPQHF. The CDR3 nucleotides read TGTGCCAGCAGCGAAACGTATAGCAATCAGCCCCAGCATTTT.

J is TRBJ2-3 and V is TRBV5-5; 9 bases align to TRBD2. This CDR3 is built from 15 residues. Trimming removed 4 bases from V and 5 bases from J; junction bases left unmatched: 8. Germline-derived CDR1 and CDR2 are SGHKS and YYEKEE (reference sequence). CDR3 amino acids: CASSEQREVVDTQYF. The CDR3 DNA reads TGTGCCAGCAGCGAGCAGCGGGAGGTTGTAGATACGCAGTATTTT.

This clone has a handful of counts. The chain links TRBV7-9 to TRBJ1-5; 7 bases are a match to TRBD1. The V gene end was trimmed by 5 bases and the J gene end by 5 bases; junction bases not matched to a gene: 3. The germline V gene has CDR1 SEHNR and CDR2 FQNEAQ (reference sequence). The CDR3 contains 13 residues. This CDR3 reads CASSTGQYQPQHF. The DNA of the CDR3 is TGTGCCAGCAGCACGGGACAGTATCAGCCCCAGCATTTT.

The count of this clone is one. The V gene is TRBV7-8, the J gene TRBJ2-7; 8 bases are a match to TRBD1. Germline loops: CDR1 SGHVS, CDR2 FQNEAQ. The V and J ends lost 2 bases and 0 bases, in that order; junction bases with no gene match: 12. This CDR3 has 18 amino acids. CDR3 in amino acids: CASSLRQAGGLSSYEQYF. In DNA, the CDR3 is TGTGCCAGCAGCTTACGTCAGGCAGGGGGCCTGAGCTCCTACGAGCAGTACTTC.

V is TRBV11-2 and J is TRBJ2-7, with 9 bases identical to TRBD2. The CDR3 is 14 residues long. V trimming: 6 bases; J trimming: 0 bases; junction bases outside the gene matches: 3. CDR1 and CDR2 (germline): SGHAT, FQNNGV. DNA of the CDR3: TGTGCCAGCAGGCGGGGGGGGAGCTCCTACGAGCAGTACTTC. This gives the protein CASRRGGSSYEQYF.

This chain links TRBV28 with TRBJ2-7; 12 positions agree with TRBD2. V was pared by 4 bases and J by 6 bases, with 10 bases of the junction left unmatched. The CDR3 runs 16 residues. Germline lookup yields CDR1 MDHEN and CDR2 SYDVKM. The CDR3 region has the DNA TGTGCCAGCAGTTCCCCCCCCTCGGGACTAGCGGGCGAGCAGTACTTC. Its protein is CASSSPPSGLAGEQYF. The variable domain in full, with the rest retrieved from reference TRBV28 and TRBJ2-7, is DVKVTQSSRYLVKRTGEKVFLECVQDMDHENMFWYRQDPGLGLRLIYFSYDVKMKEKGDIPEGYSVSREKKERFSLILESASTNQTSMYLCASSSPPSGLAGEQYFGPGTRLTVT.

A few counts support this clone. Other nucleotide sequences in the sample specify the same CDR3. Here the CDR3 reads CASSITGSTEAFF. Written as DNA, the CDR3 is TGTGCCAGTAGTATAACAGGGAGTACTGAAGCTTTCTTT. V gene TRBV19 combines with J gene TRBJ1-1, with D possibly being TRBD1 (6 bases). Germline CDR1 and CDR2: LNHDA and SQIVND (reference sequence). The ends were cut back, 2 bases at V and 5 bases at J, with 9 bases in the middle. This CDR3 has 13 amino acids.

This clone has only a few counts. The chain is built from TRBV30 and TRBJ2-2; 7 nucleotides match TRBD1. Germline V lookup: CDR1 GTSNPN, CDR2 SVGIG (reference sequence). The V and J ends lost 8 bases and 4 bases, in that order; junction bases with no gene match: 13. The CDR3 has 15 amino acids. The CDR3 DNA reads TGTGCCACCAGTCGCGAGGGGGCTGGCACCGGGGAGCTGTTTTTT. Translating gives CATSREGAGTGELFF. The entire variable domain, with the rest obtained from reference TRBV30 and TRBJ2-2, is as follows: SQTIHQWPATLVQPVGSPLSLECTVEGTSNPNLYWYRQAAGRGLQLLFYSVGIGQISSEVPQNLSASRPQDRQFILSSKKLLLSDSGFYLCATSREGAGTGELFFGEGSRLTVL.

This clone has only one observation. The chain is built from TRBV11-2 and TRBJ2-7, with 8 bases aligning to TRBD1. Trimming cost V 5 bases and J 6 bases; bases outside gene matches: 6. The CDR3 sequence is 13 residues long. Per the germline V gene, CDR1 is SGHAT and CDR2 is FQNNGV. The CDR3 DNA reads TGTGCCAGCAGCCGGACAGGGACGGTCGAGCAGTACTTC. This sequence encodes CASSRTGTVEQYF.

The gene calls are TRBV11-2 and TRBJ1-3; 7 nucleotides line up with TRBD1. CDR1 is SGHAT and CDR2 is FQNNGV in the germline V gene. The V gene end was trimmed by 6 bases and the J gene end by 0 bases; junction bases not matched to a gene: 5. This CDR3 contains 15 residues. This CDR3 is CASRQDRISGNTIYF. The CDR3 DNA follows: TGTGCCAGCAGGCAGGACAGGATCTCTGGAAACACCATATATTTT.